This T cell receptor beta chain was captured by sequencing in a study of regulatory T cells in long-lasting Graves disease. Trimming took 5 bases from V and 4 from J; bases not matched to a gene: 9. The CDR3 has 15 residues. Findings of the study overall: Because few samples were included, accuracy may have been lower.

The sample's time point: persistent/refractory GD, antithyroid drugs over 5 years with positive TRAb. RNA isolated from PBMCs was used to make the TCR library. Under American Thyroid Association guidelines, Graves' disease was diagnosed. An endocrinology department located in Xi'an, China, was where the patients came from. Both iRepertoire HTBI primers and Arm-PCR of CDR3 regions were used to build the TCR beta libraries. TCRdb used MiXCR to reprocess the multiplex PCR reads, holding one entry per CDR3 protein. The sample holds some 370,000 distinct CDR3 sequences, about 20% seen once. In regard to this clonotype: Antigen: not known.

This clonotype originated in a female donor with Graves disease. The input for sequencing was peripheral blood mononuclear cells (PBMCs), taken when the disease was refractory, from a patient treated with antithyroid drugs. The V and J genes are TRBV12-3 or TRBV12-4 and TRBJ2-5, with TRBD2 matching over 8 bases. The CDR3 loop reads CASSPLRGGGETQYF. The CDR3 DNA reads as TGTGCCAGCAGTCCCCTCCGGGGGGGGGGAGAGACCCAGTACTTC.